This T cell receptor beta chain appears in the sequencing data of a study of post-analysis software for immune sequencing data. Overall study findings and caveats: Relative to controls, patients had about 5 TRBV segments at higher frequency, with TRBV5-6, TRBV5-1 and TRBV20-1 among these. A significant reduction in normalized Chao1 diversity was observed in multiple sclerosis patients versus controls.

Unique molecular identifiers were carried by the TCR beta cDNA libraries. Input populations of about 0.85 to 11 million T cells gave rise to hundreds of thousands of cDNA molecules. MiXCR, applied by TCRdb to the PCR reads, yields one record per CDR3 protein. The sample carries about 540,000 distinct CDR3 sequences, approximately 34% recorded once. From germline, CDR1 is LNHNV and CDR2 YYDKDF (reference sequence). This CDR3 has 15 residues. On this clonotype itself: Its antigen is unidentified. Sequence at one end of the junction differs from germline and may be a read error.

The genes are TRBV15 and TRBJ2-3; 7 nucleotides align to TRBD1. The clonotype was recovered from a girl aged 2-17 years with multiple sclerosis. Sample: blood. CDR3 region: CATSRDRQGTGTQYF. CDR3 DNA: TGTGCCACCAGCAGAGACCGACAGGGCACAGGTACGCAGTATTTT.